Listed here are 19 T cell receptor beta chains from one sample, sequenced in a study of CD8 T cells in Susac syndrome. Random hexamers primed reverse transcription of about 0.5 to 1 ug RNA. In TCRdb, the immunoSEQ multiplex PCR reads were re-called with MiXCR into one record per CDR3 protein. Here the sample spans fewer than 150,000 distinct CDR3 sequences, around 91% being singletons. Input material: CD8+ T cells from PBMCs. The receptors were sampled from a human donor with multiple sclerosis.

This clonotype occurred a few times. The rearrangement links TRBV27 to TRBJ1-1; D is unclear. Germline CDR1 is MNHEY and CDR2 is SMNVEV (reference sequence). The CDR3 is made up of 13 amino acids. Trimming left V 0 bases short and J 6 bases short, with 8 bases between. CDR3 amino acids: CASSLSIDAEAFF. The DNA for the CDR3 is TGTGCCAGCAGTTTATCGATTGACGCTGAAGCTTTCTTT.

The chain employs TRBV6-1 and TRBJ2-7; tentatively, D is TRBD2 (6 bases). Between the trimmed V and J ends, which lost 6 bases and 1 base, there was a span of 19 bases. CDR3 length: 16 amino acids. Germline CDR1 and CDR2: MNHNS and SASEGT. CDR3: CASSSLRLARSYEQYF. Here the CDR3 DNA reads TGTGCCAGCAGCTCCCTTCGGCTAGCGCGGTCCTACGAGCAGTACTTC.

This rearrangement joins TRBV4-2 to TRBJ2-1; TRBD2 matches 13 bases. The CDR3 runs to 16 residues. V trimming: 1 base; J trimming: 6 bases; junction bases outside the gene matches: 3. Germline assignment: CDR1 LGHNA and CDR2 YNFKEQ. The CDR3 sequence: CASSQVGLAGVNEQFF. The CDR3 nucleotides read TGTGCCAGCAGCCAAGTTGGACTAGCGGGAGTCAATGAGCAGTTCTTC.

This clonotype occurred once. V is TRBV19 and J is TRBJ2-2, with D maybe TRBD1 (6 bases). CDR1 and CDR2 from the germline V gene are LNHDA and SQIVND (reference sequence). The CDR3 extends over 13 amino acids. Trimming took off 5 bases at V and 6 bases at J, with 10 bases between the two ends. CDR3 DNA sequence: TGTGCCAGTAGTGCAGGGGCGGCCGGGGAGCTGTTTTTT. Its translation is CASSAGAAGELFF. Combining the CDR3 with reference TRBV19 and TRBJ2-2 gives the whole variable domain DGGITQSPKYLFRKEGQNVTLSCEQNLNHDAMYWYRQDPGQGLRLIYYSQIVNDFQKGDIAEGYSVSREKKESFPLTVTSAQKNPTAFYLCASSAGAAGELFFGEGSRLTVL.

The CDR3 DNA follows: TGTGCCACCCGACCCCGTTATGGCTACACCTTC. This codes for CATRPRYGYTF. V usage is TRBV21-1 and J usage is TRBJ1-2. TRBV21-1 is termed a pseudogene. This CDR3 contains 11 residues.

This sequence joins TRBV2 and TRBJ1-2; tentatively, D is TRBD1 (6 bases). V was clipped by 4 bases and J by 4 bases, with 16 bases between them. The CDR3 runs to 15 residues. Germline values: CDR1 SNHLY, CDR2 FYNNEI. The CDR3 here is CASSAMSGAGYGYTF. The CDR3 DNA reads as TGTGCCAGCAGTGCCATGTCGGGGGCCGGCTATGGCTACACCTTC.

CDR3 protein: CAWSVLGRDIQYF. In DNA, the CDR3 is TGTGCCTGGAGTGTACTTGGTCGAGACATTCAGTACTTC. This sequence joins TRBV30 and TRBJ2-4; D gene uncertain. The CDR3 runs to 13 residues. Trimming cost V 0 bases and J 8 bases, with 11 bases left between them. Germline V lookup: CDR1 GTSNPN, CDR2 SVGIG (reference sequence).

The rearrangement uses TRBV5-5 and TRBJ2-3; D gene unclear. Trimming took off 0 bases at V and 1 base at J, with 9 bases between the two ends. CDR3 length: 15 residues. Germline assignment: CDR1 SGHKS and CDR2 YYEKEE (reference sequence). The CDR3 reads CASSLGPSGTDTQYF. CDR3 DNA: TGTGCCAGCAGCTTGGGGCCTTCAGGCACAGATACGCAGTATTTT.

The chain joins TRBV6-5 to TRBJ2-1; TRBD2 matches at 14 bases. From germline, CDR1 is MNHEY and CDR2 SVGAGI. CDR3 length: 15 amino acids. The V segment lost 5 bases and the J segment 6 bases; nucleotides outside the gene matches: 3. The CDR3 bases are TGTGCCAGCAGTCTGGGACTAGCGGGGGTCAATGAGCAGTTCTTC. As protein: CASSLGLAGVNEQFF.

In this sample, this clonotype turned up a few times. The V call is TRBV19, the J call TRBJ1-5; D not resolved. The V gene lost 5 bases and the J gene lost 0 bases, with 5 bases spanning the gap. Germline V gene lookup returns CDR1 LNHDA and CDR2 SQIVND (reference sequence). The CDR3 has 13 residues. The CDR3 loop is CASSPGSNQPQHF. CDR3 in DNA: TGTGCCAGTAGTCCCGGTAGCAATCAGCCCCAGCATTTT.

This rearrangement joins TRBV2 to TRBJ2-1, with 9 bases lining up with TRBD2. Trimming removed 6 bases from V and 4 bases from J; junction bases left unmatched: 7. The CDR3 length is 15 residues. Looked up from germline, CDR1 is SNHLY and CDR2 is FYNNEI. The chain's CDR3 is CASRETSGDYNEQFF. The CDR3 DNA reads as TGTGCCAGCAGGGAGACTAGCGGAGATTACAATGAGCAGTTCTTC.

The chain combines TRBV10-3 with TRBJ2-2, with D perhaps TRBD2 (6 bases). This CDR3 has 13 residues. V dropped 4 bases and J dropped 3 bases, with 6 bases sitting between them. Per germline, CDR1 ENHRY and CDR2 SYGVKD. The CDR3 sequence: CAISGGDTGELFF. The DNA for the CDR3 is TGTGCCATCAGTGGGGGGGACACCGGGGAGCTGTTTTTT.

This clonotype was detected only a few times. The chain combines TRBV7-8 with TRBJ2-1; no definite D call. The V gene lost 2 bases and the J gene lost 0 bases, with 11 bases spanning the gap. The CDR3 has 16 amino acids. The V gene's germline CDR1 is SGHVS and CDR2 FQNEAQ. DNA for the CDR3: TGTGCCAGCAGCTTATGGGCGGTAAGCTCCTACAATGAGCAGTTCTTC. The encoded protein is CASSLWAVSSYNEQFF.

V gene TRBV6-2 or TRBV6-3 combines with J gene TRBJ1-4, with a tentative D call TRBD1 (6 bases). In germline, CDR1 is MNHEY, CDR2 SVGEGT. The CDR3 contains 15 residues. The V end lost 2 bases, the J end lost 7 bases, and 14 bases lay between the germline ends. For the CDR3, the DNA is TGTGCCAGCAGTTACCCGATGGACAGCATTGAAAAACTGTTTTTT. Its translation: CASSYPMDSIEKLFF.

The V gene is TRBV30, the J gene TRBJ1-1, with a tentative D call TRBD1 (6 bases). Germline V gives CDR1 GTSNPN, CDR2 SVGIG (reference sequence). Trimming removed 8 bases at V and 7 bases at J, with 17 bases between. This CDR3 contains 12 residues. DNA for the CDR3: TGTGCCGGGGAGGGGGGGGAGGATGAAGCTTTCTTT. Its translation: CAGEGGEDEAFF.

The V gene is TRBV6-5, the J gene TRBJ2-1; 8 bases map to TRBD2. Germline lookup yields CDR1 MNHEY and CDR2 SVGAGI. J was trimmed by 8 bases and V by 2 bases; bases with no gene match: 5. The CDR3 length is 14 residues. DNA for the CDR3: TGTGCCAGCAGTTACAGAGCGGGAGCCCATGAGCAGTTCTTC. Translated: CASSYRAGAHEQFF.

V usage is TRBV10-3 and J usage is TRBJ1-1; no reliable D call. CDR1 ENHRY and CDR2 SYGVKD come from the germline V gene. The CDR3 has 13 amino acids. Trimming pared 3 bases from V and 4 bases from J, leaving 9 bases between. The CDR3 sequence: CAISDPGGTEAFF. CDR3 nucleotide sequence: TGTGCCATCAGTGATCCCGGAGGCACTGAAGCTTTCTTT.

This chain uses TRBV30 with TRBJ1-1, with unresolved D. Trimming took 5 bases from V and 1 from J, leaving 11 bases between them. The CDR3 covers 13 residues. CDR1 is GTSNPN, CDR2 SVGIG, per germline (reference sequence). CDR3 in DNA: TGTGCCTGGGCAATCGACGGGAACACTGAAGCTTTCTTT. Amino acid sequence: CAWAIDGNTEAFF.

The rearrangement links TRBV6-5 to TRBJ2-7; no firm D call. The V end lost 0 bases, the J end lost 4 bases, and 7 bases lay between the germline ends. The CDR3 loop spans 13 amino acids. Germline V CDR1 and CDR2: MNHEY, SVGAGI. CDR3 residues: CASSYSISYEQYF. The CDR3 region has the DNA TGTGCCAGCAGTTACTCGATTTCGTACGAGCAGTACTTC.